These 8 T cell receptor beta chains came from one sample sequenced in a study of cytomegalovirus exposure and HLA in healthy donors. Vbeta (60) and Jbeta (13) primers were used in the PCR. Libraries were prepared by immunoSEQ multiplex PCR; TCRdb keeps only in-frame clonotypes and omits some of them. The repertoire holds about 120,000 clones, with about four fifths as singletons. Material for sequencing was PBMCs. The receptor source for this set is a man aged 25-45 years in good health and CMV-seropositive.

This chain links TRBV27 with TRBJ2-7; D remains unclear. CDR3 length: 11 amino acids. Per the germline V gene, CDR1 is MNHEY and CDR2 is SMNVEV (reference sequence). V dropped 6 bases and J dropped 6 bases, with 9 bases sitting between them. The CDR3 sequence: CASSRGGEQYF. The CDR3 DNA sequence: TGTGCCAGCAGCCGAGGTGGCGAGCAGTACTTC.

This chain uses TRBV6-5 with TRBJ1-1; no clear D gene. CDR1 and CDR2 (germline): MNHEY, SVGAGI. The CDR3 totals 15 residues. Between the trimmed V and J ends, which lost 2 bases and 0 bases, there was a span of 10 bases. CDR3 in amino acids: CASSYGLAMNTEAFF. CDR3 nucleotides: TGTGCCAGCAGTTACGGTCTGGCCATGAACACTGAAGCTTTCTTT.

In DNA form, the CDR3 reads TGTGCCACCGCCGGGACAGGGCGGGGAAAGGGCTACACCTTC. Its translation: CATAGTGRGKGYTF. The chain couples TRBV28 to TRBJ1-2; 9 bases match TRBD1. Losses at the gene ends were 10 bases for V and 8 bases for J; bases not matched to a gene: 14. CDR3 size: 14 residues. The germline CDR1 and CDR2 sequences are MDHEN and SYDVKM.

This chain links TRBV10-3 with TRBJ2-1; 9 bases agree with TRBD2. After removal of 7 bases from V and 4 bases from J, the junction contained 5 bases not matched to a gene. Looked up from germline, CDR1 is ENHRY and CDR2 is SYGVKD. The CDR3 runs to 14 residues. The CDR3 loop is CAIKGSGGYNEQFF. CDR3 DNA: TGTGCCATCAAAGGTAGCGGGGGATACAATGAGCAGTTCTTC.

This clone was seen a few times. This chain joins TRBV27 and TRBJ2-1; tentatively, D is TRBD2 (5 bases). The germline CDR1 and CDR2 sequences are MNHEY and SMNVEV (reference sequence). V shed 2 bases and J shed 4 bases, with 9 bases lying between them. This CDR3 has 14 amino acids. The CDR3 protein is CASSLTGIYNEQFF. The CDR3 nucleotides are TGTGCCAGCAGTTTAACCGGGATTTACAATGAGCAGTTCTTC.

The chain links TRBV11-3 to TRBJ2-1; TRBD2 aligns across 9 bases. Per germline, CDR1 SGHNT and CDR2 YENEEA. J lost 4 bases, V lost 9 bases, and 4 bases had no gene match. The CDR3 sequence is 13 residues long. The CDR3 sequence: CASAGGAYNEQFF. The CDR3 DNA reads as TGTGCCAGTGCGGGGGGGGCTTACAATGAGCAGTTCTTC.

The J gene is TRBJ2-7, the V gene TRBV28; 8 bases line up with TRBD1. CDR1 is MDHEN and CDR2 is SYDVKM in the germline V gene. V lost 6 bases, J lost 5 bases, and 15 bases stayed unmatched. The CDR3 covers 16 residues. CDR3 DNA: TGTGCCAGCAGAAGGGGGTTCAGGGGGCAAGGAAACGAGCAGTACTTC. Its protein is CASRRGFRGQGNEQYF.

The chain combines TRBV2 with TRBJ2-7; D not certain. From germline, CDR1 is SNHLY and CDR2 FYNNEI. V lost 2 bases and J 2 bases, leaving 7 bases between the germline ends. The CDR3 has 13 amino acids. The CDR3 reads CASSELQAYEQYF. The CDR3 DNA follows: TGTGCCAGCAGTGAACTGCAGGCCTACGAGCAGTACTTC.